This T cell receptor (beta chain) was found in a study of T cell responses to AZD1222 COVID-19 vaccine. Study summary: Combined were second doses at about 4 or about 12 weeks.

Assay used: immunoSEQ multiplex PCR; TCRdb lists only in-frame clones, some missing. The sample has 80,000 to 100,000 clones; 70% to 90% are singletons. Study-wide results and limits: Seropositive status at baseline applied to only a handful of AZD1222 recipients. No repertoire was sampled before or during the peak T cell response, only after it. Spike-specific TCR breadth and depth were elevated following two AZD1222 doses.

Worth noting for this clone: The antigen is undetermined.

The receptor was derived from an adult in good health. Source: peripheral blood, taken on day 0 of AZD1222 vaccination.

CDR3 nucleotide sequence: TGTGCCAGCAGTTACAGAAAATCCGGGACAGGGGGGAACACCGGGGAGCTGTTTTTT. As protein: CASSYRKSGTGGNTGELFF. The chain carries TRBV6-2 or TRBV6-3 and TRBJ2-2, with TRBD1 identical over 11 bases. CDR3 length: 19 amino acids. The J segment lost 1 base and the V segment lost 2 bases, leaving 9 bases of the junction unmatched. The germline CDR1 and CDR2 sequences are MNHEY and SVGEGT.